This entry concerns a single TCR beta chain. The data derive from a study of early T cells in non-severe SARS-CoV-2 infection. Trimming at V came to 1 base and at J to 1 base, leaving 4 bases not matched to a gene. The CDR3 extends over 16 amino acids. Germline CDR1 and CDR2: LGHDT and YNNKEL (reference sequence). TCRdb fed the 5' RACE reads into MiXCR, producing one record per CDR3 protein. The repertoire holds 43,000 or so distinct CDR3 sequences, roughly 7% seen once, with approximately 8% in the top ten. This TCR came from an adult who was a healthcare worker with PCR-confirmed SARS-CoV-2 infection or an uninfected control (not recorded which). The sequenced sample consisted of whole blood. The chain links TRBV3-1 to TRBJ2-3; 8 bases align to TRBD2. This chain's CDR3 is CASSQGAGERTDTQYF. The CDR3 DNA follows: TGTGCCAGCAGCCAAGGAGCGGGGGAGCGCACAGATACGCAGTATTTT.